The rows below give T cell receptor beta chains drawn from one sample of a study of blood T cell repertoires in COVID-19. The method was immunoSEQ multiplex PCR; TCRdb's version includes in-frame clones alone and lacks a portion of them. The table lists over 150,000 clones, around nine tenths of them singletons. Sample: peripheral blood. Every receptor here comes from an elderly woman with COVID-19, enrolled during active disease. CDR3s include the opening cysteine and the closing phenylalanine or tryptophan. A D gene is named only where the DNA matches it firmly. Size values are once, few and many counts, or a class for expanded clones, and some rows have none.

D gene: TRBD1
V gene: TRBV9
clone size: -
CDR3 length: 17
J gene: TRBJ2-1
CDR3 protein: CASSPRRGQGAYNEQFF
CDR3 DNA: TGTGCCAGCAGCCCCAGGCGGGGACAGGGGGCATACAATGAGCAGTTCTTC

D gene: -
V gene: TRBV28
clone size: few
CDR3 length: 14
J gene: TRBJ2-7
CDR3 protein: CASSRNRNIDEQYF
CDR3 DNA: TGTGCCAGCAGCCGGAACAGGAACATAGACGAGCAGTACTTC

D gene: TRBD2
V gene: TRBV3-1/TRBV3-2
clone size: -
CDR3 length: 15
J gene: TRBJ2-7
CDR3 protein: CASSHDGLAAYEQYF
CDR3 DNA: TGTGCCAGCAGCCATGATGGACTAGCGGCCTACGAGCAGTACTTC

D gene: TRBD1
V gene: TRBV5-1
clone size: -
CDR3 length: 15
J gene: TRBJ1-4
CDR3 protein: CASSLARQGFEKLFF
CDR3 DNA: TGCGCCAGCAGCTTGGCTCGACAGGGCTTTGAAAAACTGTTTTTT

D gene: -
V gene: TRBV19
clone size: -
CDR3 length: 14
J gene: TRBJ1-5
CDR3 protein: CASRWTSGNQPQHF
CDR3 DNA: TGTGCCAGTAGGTGGACAAGTGGGAATCAGCCCCAGCATTTT

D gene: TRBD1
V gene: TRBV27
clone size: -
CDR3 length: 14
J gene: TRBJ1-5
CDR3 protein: CASSGQGISQPQHF
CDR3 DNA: TGTGCCAGCAGCGGACAGGGGATAAGTCAGCCCCAGCATTTT

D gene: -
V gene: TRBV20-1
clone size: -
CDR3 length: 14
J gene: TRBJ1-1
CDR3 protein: CSASSPQGRTEAFF
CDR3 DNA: TGCAGTGCTAGTTCGCCTCAGGGGCGAACTGAAGCTTTCTTT

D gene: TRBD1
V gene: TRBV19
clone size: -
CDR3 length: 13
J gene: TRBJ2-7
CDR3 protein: CASKGQGAYEQYF
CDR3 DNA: TGTGCCAGTAAGGGACAGGGGGCCTACGAGCAGTACTTC

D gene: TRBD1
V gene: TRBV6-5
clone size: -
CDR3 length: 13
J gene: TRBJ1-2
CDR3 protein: CASRSTGVDGYTF
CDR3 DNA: TGTGCCAGCAGGTCGACAGGGGTCGATGGCTACACCTTC

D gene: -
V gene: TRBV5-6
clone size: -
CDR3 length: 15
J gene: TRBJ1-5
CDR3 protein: CASSLSPREAKAQHF
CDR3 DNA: TGTGCCAGCAGCTTGTCCCCTCGAGAAGCGAAAGCCCAGCATTTT

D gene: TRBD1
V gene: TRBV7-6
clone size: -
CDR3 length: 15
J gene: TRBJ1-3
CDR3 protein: CASFEARGRGNTIYF
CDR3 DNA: TGTGCCAGCTTTGAGGCGAGGGGGCGAGGAAACACCATATATTTT

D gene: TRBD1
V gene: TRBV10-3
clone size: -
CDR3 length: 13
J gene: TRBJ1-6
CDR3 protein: CAIRGTGPSPLHF
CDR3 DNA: TGTGCCATCAGGGGGACAGGGCCCTCACCCCTCCACTTT

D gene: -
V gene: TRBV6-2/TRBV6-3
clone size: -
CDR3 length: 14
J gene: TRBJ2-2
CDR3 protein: CASSSNLNTGELFF
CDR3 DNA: TGTGCCAGCAGTTCCAATTTGAACACCGGGGAGCTGTTTTTT

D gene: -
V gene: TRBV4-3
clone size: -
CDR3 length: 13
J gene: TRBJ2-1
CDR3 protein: CASSPGTGVEQFF
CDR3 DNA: TGCGCCAGCAGCCCAGGGACGGGGGTTGAGCAGTTCTTC

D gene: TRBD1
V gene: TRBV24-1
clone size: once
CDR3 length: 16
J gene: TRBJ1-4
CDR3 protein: CATSDSGQGAGEKLFF
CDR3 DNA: TGTGCCACCAGTGATAGCGGACAGGGGGCCGGTGAAAAACTGTTTTTT

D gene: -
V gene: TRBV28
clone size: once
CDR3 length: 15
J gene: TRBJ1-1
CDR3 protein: CASSVDSARYTEAFF
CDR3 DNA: TGTGCCAGCAGTGTCGACAGCGCCCGTTACACTGAAGCTTTCTTT

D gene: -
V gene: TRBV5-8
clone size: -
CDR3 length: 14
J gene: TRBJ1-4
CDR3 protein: CASSLLGGNEKLFF
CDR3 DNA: TGTGCCAGCAGCTTGCTAGGCGGGAATGAAAAACTGTTTTTT

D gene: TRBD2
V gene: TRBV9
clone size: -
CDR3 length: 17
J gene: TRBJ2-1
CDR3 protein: CASSQGGLADNYNEQFF
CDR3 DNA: TGTGCCAGCAGCCAGGGAGGGCTAGCGGATAATTACAATGAGCAGTTCTTC

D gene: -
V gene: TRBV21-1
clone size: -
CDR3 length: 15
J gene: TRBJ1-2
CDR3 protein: CASSKEREFNYGYTF
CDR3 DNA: TGTGCCAGCAGCAAAGAACGGGAATTCAACTATGGCTACACCTTC

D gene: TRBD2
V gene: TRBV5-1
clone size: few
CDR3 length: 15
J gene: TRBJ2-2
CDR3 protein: CASSASGRDTGELFF
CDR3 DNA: TGCGCCAGCAGCGCTAGCGGGAGGGATACCGGGGAGCTGTTTTTT

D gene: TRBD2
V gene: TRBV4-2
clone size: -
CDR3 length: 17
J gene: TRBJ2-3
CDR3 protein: CASSTGGSGVSTDTQYF
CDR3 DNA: TGTGCCAGCAGCACCGGGGGAAGCGGGGTTAGCACAGATACGCAGTATTTT

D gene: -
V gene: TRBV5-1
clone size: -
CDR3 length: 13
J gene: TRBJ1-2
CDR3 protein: CASSPTENYGYTF
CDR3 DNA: TGCGCCAGCAGCCCCACAGAGAACTATGGCTACACCTTC

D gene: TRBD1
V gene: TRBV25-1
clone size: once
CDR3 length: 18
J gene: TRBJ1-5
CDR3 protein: CASREFSGTDNSNQPQHF
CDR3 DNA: TGTGCCAGCAGAGAATTTTCCGGGACAGACAATAGCAATCAGCCCCAGCATTTT

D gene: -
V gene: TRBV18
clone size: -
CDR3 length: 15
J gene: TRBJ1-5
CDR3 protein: CASSQYRGSDQPQHF
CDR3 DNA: TGTGCCAGCTCACAATATCGGGGTTCGGATCAGCCCCAGCATTTT

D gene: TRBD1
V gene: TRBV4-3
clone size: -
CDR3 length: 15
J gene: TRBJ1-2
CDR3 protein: CASSQDLTGGYGYTF
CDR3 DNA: TGCGCCAGCAGCCAAGACTTGACAGGGGGCTATGGCTACACCTTC

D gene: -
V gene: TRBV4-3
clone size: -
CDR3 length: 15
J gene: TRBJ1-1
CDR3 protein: CASSQSPQTLSEAFF
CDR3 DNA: TGCGCCAGCAGCCAATCCCCTCAGACTTTAAGTGAAGCTTTCTTT

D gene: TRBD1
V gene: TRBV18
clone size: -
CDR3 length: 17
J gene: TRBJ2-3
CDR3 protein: CASSPIPRDSSTDTQYF
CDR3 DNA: TGTGCCAGCTCACCGATACCTCGGGACAGCAGCACAGATACGCAGTATTTT

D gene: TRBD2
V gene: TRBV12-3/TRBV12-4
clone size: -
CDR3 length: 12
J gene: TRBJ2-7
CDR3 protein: CASSMAGGPRYF
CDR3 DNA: TGTGCCAGCAGCATGGCGGGAGGGCCTCGTTACTTC

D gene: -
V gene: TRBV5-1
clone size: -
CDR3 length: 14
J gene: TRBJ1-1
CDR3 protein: CASSGGQLNTEAFF
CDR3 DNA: TGCGCCAGCAGCGGAGGACAGTTGAACACTGAAGCTTTCTTT

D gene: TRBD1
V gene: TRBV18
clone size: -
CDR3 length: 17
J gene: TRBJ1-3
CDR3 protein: CASSPLSPGTAGNTIYF
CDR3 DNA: TGTGCCAGCTCACCATTATCACCCGGGACAGCTGGAAACACCATATATTTT

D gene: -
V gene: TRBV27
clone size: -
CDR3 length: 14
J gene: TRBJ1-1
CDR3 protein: CASSFRLMNTEAFF
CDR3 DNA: TGTGCCAGCAGTTTCCGACTCATGAACACTGAAGCTTTCTTT

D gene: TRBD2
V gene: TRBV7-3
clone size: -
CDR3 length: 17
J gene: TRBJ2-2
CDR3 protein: CASSSLAGGVNTGELFF
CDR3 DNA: TGTGCCAGCAGCTCCCTAGCGGGGGGGGTTAACACCGGGGAGCTGTTTTTT

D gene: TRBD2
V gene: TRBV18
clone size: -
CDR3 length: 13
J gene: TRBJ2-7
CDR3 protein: CASSPRGGDEQYF
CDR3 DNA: TGTGCCAGCTCACCACGGGGAGGGGACGAGCAGTACTTC

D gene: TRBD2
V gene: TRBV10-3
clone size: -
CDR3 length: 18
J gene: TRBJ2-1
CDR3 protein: CAISAGGLAGVTYNEQFF
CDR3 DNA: TGTGCCATCAGTGCGGGGGGCCTAGCGGGAGTGACCTACAATGAGCAGTTCTTC

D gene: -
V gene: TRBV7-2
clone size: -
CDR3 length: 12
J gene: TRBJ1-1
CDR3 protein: CASSPGNAEAFF
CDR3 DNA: TGTGCCAGCAGCCCGGGGAACGCTGAAGCTTTCTTT

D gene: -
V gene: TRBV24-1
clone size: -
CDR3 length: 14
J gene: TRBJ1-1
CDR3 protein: CATSDPGRGTEAFF
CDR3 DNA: TGTGCCACCAGTGACCCGGGGAGAGGGACTGAAGCTTTCTTT

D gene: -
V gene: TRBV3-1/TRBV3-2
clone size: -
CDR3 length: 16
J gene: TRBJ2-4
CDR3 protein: CASSLTGVLAKNIQYF
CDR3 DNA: TGTGCCAGCAGCCTAACGGGGGTTTTAGCCAAAAACATTCAGTACTTC

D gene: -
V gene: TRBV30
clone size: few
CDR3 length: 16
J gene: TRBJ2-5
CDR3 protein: CAWSRPSTRGQETQYF
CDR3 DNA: TGTGCCTGGAGTCGCCCTTCGACTAGAGGCCAAGAGACCCAGTACTTC

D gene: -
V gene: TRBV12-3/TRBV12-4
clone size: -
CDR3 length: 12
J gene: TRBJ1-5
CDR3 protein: CASSTGNQPQHF
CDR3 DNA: TGTGCCAGCAGTACGGGCAATCAGCCCCAGCATTTT

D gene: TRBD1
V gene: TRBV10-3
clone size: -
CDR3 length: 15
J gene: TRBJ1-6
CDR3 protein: CAIRPATGSESPLHF
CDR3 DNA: TGTGCCATCCGCCCCGCGACAGGGTCAGAATCACCCCTCCACTTT

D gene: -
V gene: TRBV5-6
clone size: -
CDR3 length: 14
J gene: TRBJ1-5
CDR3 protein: CASSSQGSNQPQHF
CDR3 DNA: TGTGCCAGCAGCTCGCAGGGAAGCAATCAGCCCCAGCATTTT

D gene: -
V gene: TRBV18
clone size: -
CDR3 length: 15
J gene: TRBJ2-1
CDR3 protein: CASSPSVGGDNEQFF
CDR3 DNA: TGTGCCAGCTCACCTTCGGTTGGCGGTGACAATGAGCAGTTCTTC

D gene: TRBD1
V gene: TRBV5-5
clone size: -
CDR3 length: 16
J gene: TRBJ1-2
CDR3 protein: CASSLGEGTGYEGYTF
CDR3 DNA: TGTGCCAGCAGCTTGGGAGAAGGGACAGGGTACGAAGGCTACACCTTC

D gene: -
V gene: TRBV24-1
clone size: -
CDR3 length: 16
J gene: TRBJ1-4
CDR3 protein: CATPVTRGQGHEKLFF
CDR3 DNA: TGTGCCACCCCTGTCACTAGAGGGCAGGGGCATGAAAAACTGTTTTTT

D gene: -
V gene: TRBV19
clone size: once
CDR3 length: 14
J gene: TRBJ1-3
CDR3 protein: CASRPGESGNTIYF
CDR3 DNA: TGTGCCAGTAGGCCAGGGGAGAGTGGAAACACCATATATTTT

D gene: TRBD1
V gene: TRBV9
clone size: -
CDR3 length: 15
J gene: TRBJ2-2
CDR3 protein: CASSADRANTGELFF
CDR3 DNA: TGTGCCAGCAGCGCCGACAGGGCTAACACCGGGGAGCTGTTTTTT

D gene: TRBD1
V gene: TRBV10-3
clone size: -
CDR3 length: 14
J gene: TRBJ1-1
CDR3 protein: CAISESTGGTEAFF
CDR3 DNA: TGTGCCATCAGTGAGTCCACAGGGGGGACTGAAGCTTTCTTT

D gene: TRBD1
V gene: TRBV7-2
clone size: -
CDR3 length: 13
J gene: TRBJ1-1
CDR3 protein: CASSQGENTEAFF
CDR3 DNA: TGTGCCAGCAGCCAGGGGGAGAACACTGAAGCTTTCTTT

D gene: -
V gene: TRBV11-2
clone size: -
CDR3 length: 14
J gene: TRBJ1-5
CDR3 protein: CASSPTTGNQPQHF
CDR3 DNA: TGTGCCAGCAGCCCAACTACAGGGAATCAGCCCCAGCATTTT

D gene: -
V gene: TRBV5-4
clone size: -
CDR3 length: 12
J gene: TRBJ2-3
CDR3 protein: CASSLVGDTQYF
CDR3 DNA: TGTGCCAGCAGCTTGGTCGGAGATACGCAGTATTTT

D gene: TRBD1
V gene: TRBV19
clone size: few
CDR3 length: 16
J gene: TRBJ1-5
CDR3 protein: CASSPGTGIGNQPQHF
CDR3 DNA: TGTGCCAGTAGTCCCGGGACAGGGATAGGCAATCAGCCCCAGCATTTT